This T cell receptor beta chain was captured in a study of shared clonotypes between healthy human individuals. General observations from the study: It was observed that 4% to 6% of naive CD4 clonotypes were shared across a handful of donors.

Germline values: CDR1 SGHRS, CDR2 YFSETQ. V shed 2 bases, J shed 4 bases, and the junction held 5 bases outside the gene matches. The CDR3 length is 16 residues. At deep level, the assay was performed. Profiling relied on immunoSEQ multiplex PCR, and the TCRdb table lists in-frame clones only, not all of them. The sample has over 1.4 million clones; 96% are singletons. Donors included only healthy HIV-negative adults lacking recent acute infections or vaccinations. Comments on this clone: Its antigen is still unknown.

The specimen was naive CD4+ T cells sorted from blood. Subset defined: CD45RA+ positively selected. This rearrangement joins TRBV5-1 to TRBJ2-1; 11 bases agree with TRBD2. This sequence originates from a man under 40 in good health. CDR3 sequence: CASSLLAGGTYNEQFF. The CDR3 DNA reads TGCGCCAGCAGCTTATTAGCGGGAGGGACATACAATGAGCAGTTCTTC.